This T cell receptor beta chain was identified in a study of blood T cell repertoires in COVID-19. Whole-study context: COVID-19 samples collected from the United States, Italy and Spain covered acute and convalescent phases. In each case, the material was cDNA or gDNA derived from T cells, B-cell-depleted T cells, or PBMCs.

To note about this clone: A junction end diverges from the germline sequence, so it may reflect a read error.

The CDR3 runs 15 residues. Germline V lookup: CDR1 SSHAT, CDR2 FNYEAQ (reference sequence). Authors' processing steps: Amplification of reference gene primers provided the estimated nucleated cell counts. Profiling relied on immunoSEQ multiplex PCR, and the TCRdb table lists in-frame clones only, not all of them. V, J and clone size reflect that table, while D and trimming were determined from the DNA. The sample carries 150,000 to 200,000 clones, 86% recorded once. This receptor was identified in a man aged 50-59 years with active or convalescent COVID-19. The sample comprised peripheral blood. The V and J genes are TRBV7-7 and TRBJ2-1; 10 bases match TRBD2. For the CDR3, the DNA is TGTGCTAGCAGCCTCGGACTAGCGGTAAACAATGAGCAGTTCTTC. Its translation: CASSLGLAVNNEQFF.